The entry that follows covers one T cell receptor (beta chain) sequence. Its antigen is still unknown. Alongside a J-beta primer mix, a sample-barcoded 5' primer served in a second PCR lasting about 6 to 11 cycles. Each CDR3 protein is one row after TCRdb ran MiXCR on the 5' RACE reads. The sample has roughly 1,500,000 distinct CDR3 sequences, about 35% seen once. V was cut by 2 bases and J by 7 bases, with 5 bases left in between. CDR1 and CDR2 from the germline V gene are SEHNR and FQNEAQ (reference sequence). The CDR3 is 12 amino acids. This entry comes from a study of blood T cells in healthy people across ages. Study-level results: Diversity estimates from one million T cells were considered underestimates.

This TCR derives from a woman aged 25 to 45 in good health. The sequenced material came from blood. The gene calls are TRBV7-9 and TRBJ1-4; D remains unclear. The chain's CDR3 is CASSLKIEKLFF. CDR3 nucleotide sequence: TGTGCCAGCAGCTTAAAGATTGAAAAACTGTTTTTT.